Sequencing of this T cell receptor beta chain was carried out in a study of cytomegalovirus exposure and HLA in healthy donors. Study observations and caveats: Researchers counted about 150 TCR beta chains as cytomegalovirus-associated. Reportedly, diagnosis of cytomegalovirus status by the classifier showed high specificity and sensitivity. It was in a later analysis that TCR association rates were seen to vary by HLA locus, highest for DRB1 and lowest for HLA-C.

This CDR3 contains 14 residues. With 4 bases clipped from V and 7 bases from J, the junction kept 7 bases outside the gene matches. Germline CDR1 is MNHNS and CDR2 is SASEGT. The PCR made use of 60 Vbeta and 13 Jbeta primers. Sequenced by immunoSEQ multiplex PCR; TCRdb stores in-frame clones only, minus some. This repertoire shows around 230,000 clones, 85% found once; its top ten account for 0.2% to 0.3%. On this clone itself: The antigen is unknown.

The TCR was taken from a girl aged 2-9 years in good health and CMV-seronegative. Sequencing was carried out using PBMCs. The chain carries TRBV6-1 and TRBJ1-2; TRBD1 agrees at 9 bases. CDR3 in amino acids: CASSVGTGLGGYTF. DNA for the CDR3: TGTGCCAGCAGTGTTGGGACAGGGCTAGGTGGCTACACCTTC.